The TCR beta chain under discussion was sequenced for a study of CD8 T cell repertoires and HIV-1 epitope variants. Study-level information: T cells were stimulated with Twenty-five Gag and Nef peptides separately. Epitopes were three Gag families plus Nef HW9 and YT9. Enriched T cells were co-cultured with equal autologous T cell-negative cells.

With respect to this clone: Its antigen is still unknown.

The ends were cut back, 5 bases at V and 2 bases at J, with 10 bases in the middle. The CDR3 is made up of 13 amino acids. CDR1 MDHEN and CDR2 SYDVKM come from the germline V gene. Study-level results: Six of nine antigen-specific clonotypes appeared cross-reactive to autologous or escape variants.

Some clones are missing from TCRdb's copy, which holds only in-frame ones; the method was immunoSEQ multiplex PCR. The data show about 6,100 clones, around three fifths seen once. The specimen was cultured CD8+ T cells derived from PBMCs. V usage is TRBV28 and J usage is TRBJ2-7, with D hard to call. The TCR comes from a male donor with HIV. The CDR3 bases are TGTGCCAGCAGTAAGGGATTAACCTACGAGCAGTACTTC. It is translated as CASSKGLTYEQYF.